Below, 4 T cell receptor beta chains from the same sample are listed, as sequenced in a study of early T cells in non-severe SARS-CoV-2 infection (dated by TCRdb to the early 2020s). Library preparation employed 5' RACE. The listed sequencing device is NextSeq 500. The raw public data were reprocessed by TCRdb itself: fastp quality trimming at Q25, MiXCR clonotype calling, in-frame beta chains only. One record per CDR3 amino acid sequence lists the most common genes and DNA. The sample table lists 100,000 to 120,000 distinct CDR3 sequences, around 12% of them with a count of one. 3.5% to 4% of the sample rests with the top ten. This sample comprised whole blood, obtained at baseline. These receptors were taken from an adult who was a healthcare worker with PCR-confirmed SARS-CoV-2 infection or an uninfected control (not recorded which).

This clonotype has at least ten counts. The chain's CDR3 is CASSSGDQPQHF. Written as DNA, the CDR3 is TGTGCCAGCAGCTCAGGGGATCAGCCCCAGCATTTT. The V call is TRBV7-9, the J call TRBJ1-5; TRBD1 is a possible D gene (6 bases). CDR3 size: 12 residues. V lost 4 bases and J 5 bases, leaving 6 bases between the germline ends. Germline V gives CDR1 SEHNR, CDR2 FQNEAQ (reference sequence).

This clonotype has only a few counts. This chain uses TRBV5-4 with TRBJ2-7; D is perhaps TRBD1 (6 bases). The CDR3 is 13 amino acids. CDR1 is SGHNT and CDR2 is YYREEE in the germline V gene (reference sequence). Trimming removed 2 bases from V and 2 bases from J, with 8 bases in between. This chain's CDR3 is CASSLGGTYEQYF. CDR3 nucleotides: TGTGCCAGCAGCTTAGGGGGTACCTACGAGCAGTACTTC. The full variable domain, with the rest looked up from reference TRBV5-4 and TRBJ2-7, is ETGVTQSPTHLIKTRGQQVTLRCSSQSGHNTVSWYQQALGQGPQFIFQYYREEENGRGNFPPRFSGLQFPNYSSELNVNALELDDSALYLCASSLGGTYEQYFGPGTRLTVT.

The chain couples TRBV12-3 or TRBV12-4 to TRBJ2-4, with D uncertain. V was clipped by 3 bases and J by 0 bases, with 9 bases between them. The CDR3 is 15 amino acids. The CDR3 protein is CASSLEQIAKNIQYF. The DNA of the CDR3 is TGTGCCAGCAGTTTGGAGCAGATAGCCAAAAACATTCAGTACTTC.

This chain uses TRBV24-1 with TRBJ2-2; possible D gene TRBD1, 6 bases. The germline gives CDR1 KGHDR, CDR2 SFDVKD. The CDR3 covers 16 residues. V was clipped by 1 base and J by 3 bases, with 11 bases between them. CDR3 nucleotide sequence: TGTGCCACCAGTGATTTAACAGGGTCGGACACCGGGGAGCTGTTTTTT. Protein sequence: CATSDLTGSDTGELFF.